This T cell receptor (beta chain) derives from a study of shared clonotypes between healthy human individuals. The data were produced by immunoSEQ multiplex PCR, yet TCRdb's version contains in-frame clones alone and is incomplete. Here the sample spans over 2 million clones, 85% to 95% being singletons. The length of the CDR3 is 15 residues. V lost 1 base to trimming and J lost 2 bases, with 10 bases between them. CDR1 and CDR2 from the germline V gene are MGHRA and YSYEKL. Material: naive CD4+ T cells from PBMCs. Documented subset: CD45RA+ positively selected. The clonotype was recovered from a man aged 18-30 years in good health. Some clones in this sample may be carry-over from other donors' samples. The rearrangement joins TRBV4-1 to TRBJ2-3; D might be TRBD2 (6 bases). The CDR3, as DNA: TGCGCCAGCAGCCAAGGGAGGGGAAACACAGATACGCAGTATTTT. Residues: CASSQGRGNTDTQYF.